This is a list of T cell receptor beta chains from one sample in a study of response to subunit inactivated influenza vaccine. TCRdb re-called the RT-PCR reads with MiXCR, one entry per CDR3 protein. The data show about 700,000 distinct CDR3 sequences, with around 16% seen just once and 11% held by the top ten. The source material was PBMCs from blood, sampled 11 to 12 days after vaccination. Receptors were obtained from a man aged 45 to 65 who received an inactivated influenza vaccine. CDR3s include the opening cysteine and the closing phenylalanine or tryptophan. The D gene is left open where the match is weak.

TRBV7-9	TRBJ1-4	-	CASSLMGFATNEKLFF
TRBV11-2	TRBJ2-5	-	CASSLRLNQETQYF
TRBV18	TRBJ2-7	-	CASSPGEVHEQYF
TRBV12-3/TRBV12-4	TRBJ1-5	TRBD1	CASSPDREDQPQHF
TRBV2	TRBJ2-7	TRBD1	CASKRSGTGLNEQYF
TRBV7-2	TRBJ1-2	TRBD1	CASSLSTGGGNYGYTF
TRBV7-2	TRBJ1-1	-	CASHLLSTEAFF
TRBV6-5	TRBJ2-7	TRBD2	CASSYSGGREGYEQYF
TRBV29-1	TRBJ1-1	-	CSGAPSGTANTEAFF
TRBV7-9	TRBJ2-7	TRBD2	CASTPRTSEIYEQYF
TRBV9	TRBJ2-2	TRBD2	CASSVDSGRATGELFF
TRBV28	TRBJ2-3	-	CASSPTAERDTDTQYF